This T cell receptor beta chain was recorded in a study of T cell responses to AZD1222 COVID-19 vaccine. General study findings and limits: Reports say nearly half of spike-specific TCRs go after unmutated variant regions.

Points on this clone: Antigen unknown.

The CDR3 sequence is 12 residues long. CDR1 MDHEN and CDR2 SYDVKM come from the germline V gene. Trimming at V came to 6 bases and at J to 17 bases, leaving 8 bases not matched to a gene. The method was immunoSEQ multiplex PCR; TCRdb's version includes in-frame clones alone and lacks a portion of them. The table lists fewer than 150,000 clones, 85% to 90% of them singletons. The TCR originated in an adult who received the AZD1222 COVID-19 vaccine. The rearrangement joins TRBV28 to TRBJ2-6; 9 positions match TRBD1. Sequenced material: peripheral blood, taken 28 days after the second AZD1222 dose. This CDR3 is CASSLSGTGLTF. The CDR3 DNA reads as TGTGCCAGCAGCCTCTCCGGGACAGGGTTGACTTTC.